The TCR beta chain described here comes from a study of blood T cell repertoires in COVID-19. The protocol was immunoSEQ multiplex PCR, while the TCRdb copy is restricted to in-frame clones and leaves out a portion. The profile shows some 250,000 clones, roughly 76% of them singletons. CDR1 MNHEY and CDR2 SVGAGI come from the germline V gene. The CDR3 is made up of 15 amino acids. V lost 5 bases and J 6 bases, leaving 17 bases between the germline ends. The rearrangement uses TRBV6-5 and TRBJ1-5; perhaps TRBD1 as D (5 bases). The receptor was isolated from an elderly woman with COVID-19, enrolled during active disease. Material for sequencing was peripheral blood. This CDR3 reads CASSPNGGVGQPQHF. CDR3 nucleotides: TGTGCCAGCAGTCCCAACGGGGGGGTGGGTCAGCCCCAGCATTTT.